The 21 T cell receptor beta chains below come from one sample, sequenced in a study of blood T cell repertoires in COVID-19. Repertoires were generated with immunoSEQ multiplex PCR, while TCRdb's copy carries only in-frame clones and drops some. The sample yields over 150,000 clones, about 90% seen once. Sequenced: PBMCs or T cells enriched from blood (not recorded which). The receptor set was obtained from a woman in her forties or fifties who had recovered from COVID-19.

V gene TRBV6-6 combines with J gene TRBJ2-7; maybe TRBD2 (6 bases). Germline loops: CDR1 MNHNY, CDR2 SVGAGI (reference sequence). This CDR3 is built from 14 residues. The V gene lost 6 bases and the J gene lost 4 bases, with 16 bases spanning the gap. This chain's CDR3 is CASSYGNSGYEQYF. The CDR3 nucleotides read TGTGCCAGCAGCTATGGGAACAGCGGGTACGAGCAGTACTTC.

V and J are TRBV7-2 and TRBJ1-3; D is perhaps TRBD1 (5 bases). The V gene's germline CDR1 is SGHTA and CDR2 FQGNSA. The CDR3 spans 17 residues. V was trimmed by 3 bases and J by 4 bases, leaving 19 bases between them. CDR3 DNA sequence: TGTGCCAGCAGCTTCGTAGGGACTATGGGGATCGGAAACACCATATATTTT. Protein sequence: CASSFVGTMGIGNTIYF.

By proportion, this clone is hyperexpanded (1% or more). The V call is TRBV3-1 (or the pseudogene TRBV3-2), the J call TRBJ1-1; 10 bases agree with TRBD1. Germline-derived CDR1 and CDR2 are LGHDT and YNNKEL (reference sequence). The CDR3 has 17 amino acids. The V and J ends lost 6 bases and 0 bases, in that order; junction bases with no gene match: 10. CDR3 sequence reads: CASRTGTGDLVNTEAFF. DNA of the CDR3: TGTGCCAGCAGGACAGGGACAGGGGATCTAGTGAACACTGAAGCTTTCTTT.

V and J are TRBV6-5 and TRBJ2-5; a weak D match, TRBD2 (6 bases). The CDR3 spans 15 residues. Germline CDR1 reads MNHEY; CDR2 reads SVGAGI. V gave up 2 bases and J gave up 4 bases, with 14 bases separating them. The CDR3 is CASSYGGDPTETQYF. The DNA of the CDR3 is TGTGCCAGCAGTTACGGAGGGGACCCCACAGAGACCCAGTACTTC.

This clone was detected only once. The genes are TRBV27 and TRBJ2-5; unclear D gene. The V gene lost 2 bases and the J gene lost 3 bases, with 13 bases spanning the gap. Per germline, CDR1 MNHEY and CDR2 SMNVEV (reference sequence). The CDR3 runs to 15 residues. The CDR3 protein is CASSLTRLREETQYF. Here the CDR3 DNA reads TGTGCCAGCAGTTTAACAAGGCTCCGGGAAGAGACCCAGTACTTC.

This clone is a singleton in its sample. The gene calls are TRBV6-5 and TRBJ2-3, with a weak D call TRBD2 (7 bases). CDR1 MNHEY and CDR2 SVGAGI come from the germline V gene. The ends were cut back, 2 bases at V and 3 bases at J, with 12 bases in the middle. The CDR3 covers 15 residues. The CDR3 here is CASSYEGGRTDTQYF. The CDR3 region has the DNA TGTGCCAGCAGTTACGAGGGGGGGAGGACAGATACGCAGTATTTT.

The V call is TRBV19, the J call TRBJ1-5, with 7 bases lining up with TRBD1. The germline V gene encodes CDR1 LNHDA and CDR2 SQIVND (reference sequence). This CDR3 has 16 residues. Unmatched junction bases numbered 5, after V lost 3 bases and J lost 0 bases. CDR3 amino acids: CASSMGTVHSNQPQHF. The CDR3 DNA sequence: TGTGCCAGTAGTATGGGGACAGTCCATAGCAATCAGCCCCAGCATTTT.

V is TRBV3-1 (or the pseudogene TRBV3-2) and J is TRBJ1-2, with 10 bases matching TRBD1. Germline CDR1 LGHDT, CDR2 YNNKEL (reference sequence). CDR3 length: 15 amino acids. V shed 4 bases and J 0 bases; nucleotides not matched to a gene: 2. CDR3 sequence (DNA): TGTGCCAGCAGCCTTGACAGGGGGCCTAACTATGGCTACACCTTC. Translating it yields CASSLDRGPNYGYTF.

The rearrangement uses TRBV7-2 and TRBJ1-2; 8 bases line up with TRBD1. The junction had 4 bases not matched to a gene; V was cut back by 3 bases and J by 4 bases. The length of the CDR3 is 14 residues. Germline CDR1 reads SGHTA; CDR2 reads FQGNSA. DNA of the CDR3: TGTGCCAGCAGCTTGCAGGGGGCCTTCTATGGCTACACCTTC. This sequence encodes CASSLQGAFYGYTF.

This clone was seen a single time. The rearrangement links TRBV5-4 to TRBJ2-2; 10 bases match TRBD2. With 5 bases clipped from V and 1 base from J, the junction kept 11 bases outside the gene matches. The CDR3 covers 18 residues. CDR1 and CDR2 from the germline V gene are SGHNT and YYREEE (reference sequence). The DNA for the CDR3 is TGTGCCAGCAGTGTAGCGGGAGGAGGGGTACGGAACACCGGGGAGCTGTTTTTT. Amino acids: CASSVAGGGVRNTGELFF.

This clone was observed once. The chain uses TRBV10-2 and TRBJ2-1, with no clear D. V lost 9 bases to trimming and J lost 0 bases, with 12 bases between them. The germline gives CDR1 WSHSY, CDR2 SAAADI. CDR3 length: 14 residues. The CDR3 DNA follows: TGCGCCAGTTTCGACTCGAGCTCCTACAATGAGCAGTTCTTC. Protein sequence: CASFDSSSYNEQFF.

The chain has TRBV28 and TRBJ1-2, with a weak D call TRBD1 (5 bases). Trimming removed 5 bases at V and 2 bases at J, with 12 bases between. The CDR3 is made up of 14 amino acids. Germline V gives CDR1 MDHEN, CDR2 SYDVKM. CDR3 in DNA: TGTGCCAGCAGTCTTTCAGCAGGGAACTATGGCTACACCTTC. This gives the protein CASSLSAGNYGYTF.

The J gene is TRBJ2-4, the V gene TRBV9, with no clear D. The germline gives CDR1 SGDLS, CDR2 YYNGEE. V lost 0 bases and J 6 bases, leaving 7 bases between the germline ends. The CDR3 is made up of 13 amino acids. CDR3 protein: CASSVVTSNIQYF. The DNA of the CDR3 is TGTGCCAGCAGCGTAGTTACTTCAAACATTCAGTACTTC.

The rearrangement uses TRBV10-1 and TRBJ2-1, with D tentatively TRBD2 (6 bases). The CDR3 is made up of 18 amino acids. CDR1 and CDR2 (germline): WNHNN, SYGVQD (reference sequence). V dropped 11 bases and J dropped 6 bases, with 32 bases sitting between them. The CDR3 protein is CASRERGEGTSAGNEQFF. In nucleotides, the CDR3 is TGCGCCTCTAGAGAGCGTGGCGAAGGGACTTCGGCGGGCAATGAGCAGTTCTTC.

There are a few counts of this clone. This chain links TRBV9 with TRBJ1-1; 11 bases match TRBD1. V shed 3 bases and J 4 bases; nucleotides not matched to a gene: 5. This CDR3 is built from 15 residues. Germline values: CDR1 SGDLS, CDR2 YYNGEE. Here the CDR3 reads CASSASGTGGTEAFF. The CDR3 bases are TGTGCCAGCAGCGCCTCCGGGACAGGGGGCACTGAAGCTTTCTTT.

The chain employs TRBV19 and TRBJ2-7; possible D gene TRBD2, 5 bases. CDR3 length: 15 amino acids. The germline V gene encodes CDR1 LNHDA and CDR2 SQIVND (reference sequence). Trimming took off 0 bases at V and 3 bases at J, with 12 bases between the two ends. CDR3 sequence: CASSIEYGSVYEQYF. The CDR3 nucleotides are TGTGCCAGTAGTATAGAGTATGGTAGCGTCTACGAGCAGTACTTC.

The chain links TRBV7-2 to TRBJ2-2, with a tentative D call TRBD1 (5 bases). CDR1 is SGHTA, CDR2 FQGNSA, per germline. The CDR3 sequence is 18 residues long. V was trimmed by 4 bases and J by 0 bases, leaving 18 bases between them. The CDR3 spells CASSSSPPTGPNTGELFF. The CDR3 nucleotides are TGTGCCAGCAGCTCCTCCCCCCCCACAGGACCGAACACCGGGGAGCTGTTTTTT.

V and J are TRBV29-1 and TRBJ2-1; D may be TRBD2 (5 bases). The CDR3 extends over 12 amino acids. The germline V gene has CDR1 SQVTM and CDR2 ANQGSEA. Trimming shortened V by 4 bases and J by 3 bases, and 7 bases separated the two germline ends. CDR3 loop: CSVAGIYNEQFF. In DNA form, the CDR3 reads TGCAGCGTTGCGGGGATCTACAATGAGCAGTTCTTC.

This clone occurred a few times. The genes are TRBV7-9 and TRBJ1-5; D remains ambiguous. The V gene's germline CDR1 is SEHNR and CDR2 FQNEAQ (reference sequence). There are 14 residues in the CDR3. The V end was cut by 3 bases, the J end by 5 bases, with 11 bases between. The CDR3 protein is CASSLSRSDQPQHF. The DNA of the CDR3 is TGTGCCAGCAGCTTGAGTCGATCGGATCAGCCCCAGCATTTT.

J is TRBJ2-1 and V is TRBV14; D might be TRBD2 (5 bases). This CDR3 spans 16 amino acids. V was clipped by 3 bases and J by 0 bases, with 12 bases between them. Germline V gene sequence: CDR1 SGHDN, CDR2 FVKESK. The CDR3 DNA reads TGTGCCAGCAGCCATGGACTCGACCCCTCCTACAATGAGCAGTTCTTC. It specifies CASSHGLDPSYNEQFF.

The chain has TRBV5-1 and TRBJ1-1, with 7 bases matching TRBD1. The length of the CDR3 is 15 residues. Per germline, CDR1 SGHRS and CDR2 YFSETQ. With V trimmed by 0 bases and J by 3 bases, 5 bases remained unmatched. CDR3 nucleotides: TGCGCCAGCAGCTTGGCCAGGACAGGAGACACTGAAGCTTTCTTT. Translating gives CASSLARTGDTEAFF.